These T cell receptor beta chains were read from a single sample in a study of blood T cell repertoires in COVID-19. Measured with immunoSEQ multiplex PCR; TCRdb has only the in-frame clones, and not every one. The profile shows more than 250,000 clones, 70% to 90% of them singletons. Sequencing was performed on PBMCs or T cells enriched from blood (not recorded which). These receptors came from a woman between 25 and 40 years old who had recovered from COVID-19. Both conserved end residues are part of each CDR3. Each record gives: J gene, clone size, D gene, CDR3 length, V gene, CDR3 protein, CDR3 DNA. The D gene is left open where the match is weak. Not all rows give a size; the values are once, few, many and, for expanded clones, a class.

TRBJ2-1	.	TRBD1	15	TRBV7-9	CASSFIGQGANEQFF	TGTGCCAGCAGCTTTATTGGACAGGGGGCAAATGAGCAGTTCTTC
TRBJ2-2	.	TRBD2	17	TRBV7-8	CASSRTGTSAGTGELFF	TGTGCCAGCAGCAGAACCGGGACTAGCGCCGGCACCGGGGAGCTGTTTTTT
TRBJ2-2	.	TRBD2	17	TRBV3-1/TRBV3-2	CASSHPRGGGFVGELFF	TGTGCCAGCAGCCACCCCAGGGGCGGGGGGTTTGTCGGGGAGCTGTTTTTT
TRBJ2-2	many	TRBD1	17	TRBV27	CASSFSSRGRFTGELFF	TGTGCCAGCAGTTTTTCGTCCAGGGGGCGTTTCACCGGGGAGCTGTTTTTT
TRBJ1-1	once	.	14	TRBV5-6	CASSLDRMNTEAFF	TGTGCCAGCAGCTTGGACAGAATGAACACTGAAGCTTTCTTT
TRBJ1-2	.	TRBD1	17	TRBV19	CASSINPGQGSSIGYTF	TGTGCCAGTAGTATCAATCCGGGACAGGGTTCGTCTATCGGCTACACCTTC
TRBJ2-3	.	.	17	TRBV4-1	CASSQDKFGHTGLTQYF	TGCGCCAGCAGCCAAGATAAATTCGGACACACCGGTCTAACGCAGTATTTT
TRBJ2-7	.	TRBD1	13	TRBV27	CASSFQGGAEQYF	TGTGCCAGCAGTTTTCAAGGGGGCGCCGAGCAGTACTTC
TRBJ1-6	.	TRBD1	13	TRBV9	CASGTGPNSPLHF	TGTGCCAGCGGGACAGGGCCCAATTCACCCCTCCACTTT
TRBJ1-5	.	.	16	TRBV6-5	CASSYSAQTSNQPQHF	TGTGCCAGCAGTTACTCGGCCCAGACAAGCAATCAGCCCCAGCATTTT
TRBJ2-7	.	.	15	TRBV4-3	CASSQDWGVSYEQYF	TGCGCCAGCAGCCAAGATTGGGGGGTCTCCTACGAGCAGTACTTC
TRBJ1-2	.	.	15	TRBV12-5	CASGLVLEQSYGYTF	TGTGCTAGTGGTTTGGTACTGGAGCAATCCTATGGCTACACCTTC
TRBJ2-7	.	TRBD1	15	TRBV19	CASSTLLDRANEQYF	TGTGCCAGTAGTACCTTGCTGGACAGGGCTAACGAGCAGTACTTC
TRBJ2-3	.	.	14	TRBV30	CACGAGGSADTQYF	TGTGCCTGCGGGGCCGGGGGTTCGGCAGATACGCAGTATTTT
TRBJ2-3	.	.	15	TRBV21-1	CASSKGLPWGDTQYF	TGTGCCAGCAGCAAGGGACTCCCCTGGGGGGATACGCAGTATTTT
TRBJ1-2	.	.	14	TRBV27	CASRAQGVNGGYTF	TGTGCCAGCAGAGCCCAGGGTGTGAACGGTGGCTACACCTTC
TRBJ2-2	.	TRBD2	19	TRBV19	CASRSLTTSGGPNTGELFF	TGTGCCAGTAGGAGCCTGACGACTAGCGGGGGACCGAACACCGGGGAGCTGTTTTTT
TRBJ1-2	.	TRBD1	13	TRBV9	CASSITGGAGYTF	TGTGCCAGCAGCATTACAGGGGGCGCCGGCTACACCTTC
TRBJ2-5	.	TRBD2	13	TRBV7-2	CASSGGGQETQYF	TGTGCCAGCAGCGGGGGGGGCCAAGAGACCCAGTACTTC
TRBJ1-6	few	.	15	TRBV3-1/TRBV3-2	CASSQGGAQYSPLHF	TGTGCCAGCAGCCAGGGGGGGGCGCAATATTCACCCCTCCACTTT
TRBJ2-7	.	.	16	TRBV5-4	CASSLDVGAPPYEQYF	TGTGCCAGCAGCTTGGACGTGGGGGCCCCCCCCTACGAGCAGTACTTC
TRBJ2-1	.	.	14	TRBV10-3	CAISDGGLYNEQFF	TGTGCCATCAGCGACGGGGGGCTTTACAATGAGCAGTTCTTC
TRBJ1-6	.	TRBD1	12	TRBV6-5	CASRDSNSPLHF	TGTGCCAGTCGGGACAGCAATTCACCCCTCCACTTT
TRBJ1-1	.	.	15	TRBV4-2	CASSHYGEGETEAFF	TGTGCCAGCAGCCACTACGGAGAGGGAGAGACTGAAGCTTTCTTT
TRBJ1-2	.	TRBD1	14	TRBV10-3	CAVNPGQSNYGYTF	TGTGCCGTCAACCCGGGACAGAGCAACTATGGCTACACCTTC
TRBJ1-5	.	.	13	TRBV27	CASSLTGNQPQHF	TGTGCCAGCAGTTTAACAGGGAATCAGCCCCAGCATTTT
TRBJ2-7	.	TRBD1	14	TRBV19	CASSMDRVKGEQYF	TGTGCCAGTAGTATGGACAGGGTGAAAGGCGAGCAGTACTTC
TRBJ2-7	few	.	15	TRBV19	CASRIGGIGTYEQYF	TGTGCCAGTAGGATCGGAGGAATAGGCACCTACGAGCAGTACTTC
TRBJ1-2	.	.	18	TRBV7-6	CASSFNLLGVGAIHGYTF	TGTGCCAGCAGCTTCAATCTCCTAGGAGTAGGCGCTATCCATGGCTACACCTTC
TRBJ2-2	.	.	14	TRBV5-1	CASTGGLNTGELFF	TGCGCCAGCACGGGGGGCCTGAACACCGGGGAGCTGTTTTTT
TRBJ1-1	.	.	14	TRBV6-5	CASSYRDSWTEAFF	TGTGCCAGCAGTTACCGCGATTCGTGGACTGAAGCTTTCTTT
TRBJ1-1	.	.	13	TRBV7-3	CASSLSQSTEAFF	TGTGCCAGCAGCTTAAGCCAGTCCACTGAAGCTTTCTTT
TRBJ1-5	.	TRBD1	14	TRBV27	CASKGTGSNQPQHF	TGTGCCAGCAAAGGGACAGGTAGCAATCAGCCCCAGCATTTT
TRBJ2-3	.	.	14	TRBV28	CASSLSDFTDTQYF	TGTGCCAGCAGTTTATCGGACTTCACAGATACGCAGTATTTT
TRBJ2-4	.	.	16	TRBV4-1	CASSSSFLIAKNIQYF	TGCGCCAGCAGCTCTTCCTTCTTAATAGCCAAAAACATTCAGTACTTC
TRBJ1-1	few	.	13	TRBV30	CAWSPPHGTEAFF	TGTGCCTGGAGCCCACCCCACGGGACTGAAGCTTTCTTT
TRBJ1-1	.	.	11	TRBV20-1	CSASVNTEAFF	TGCAGTGCTAGCGTGAACACTGAAGCTTTCTTT
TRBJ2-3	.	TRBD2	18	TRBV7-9	CASSFLLAGGTSTDTQYF	TGTGCCAGCAGCTTTTTACTAGCGGGGGGCACAAGCACAGATACGCAGTATTTT
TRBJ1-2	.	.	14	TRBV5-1	CASSLAPDGGGYTF	TGCGCCAGCAGCTTGGCCCCGGACGGAGGGGGCTACACCTTC
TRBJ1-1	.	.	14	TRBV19	CASSNLGRSNEAFF	TGTGCCAGTAGTAACCTCGGCCGGAGTAATGAAGCTTTCTTT
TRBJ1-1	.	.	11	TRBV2	CASSDRGVAFF	TGTGCCAGCAGTGACAGGGGCGTAGCTTTCTTT
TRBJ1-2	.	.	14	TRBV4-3	CASSQSDSSYGYTF	TGCGCCAGCAGCCAATCGGACAGTTCCTATGGCTACACCTTC
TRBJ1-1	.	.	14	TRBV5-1	CASREGTLNTEAFF	TGCGCCAGCAGAGAGGGGACTTTGAACACTGAAGCTTTCTTT
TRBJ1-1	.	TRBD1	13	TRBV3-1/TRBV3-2	CASSQQGAPEAFF	TGTGCCAGCAGCCAGCAGGGGGCACCTGAAGCTTTCTTT
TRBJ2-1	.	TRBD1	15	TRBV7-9	CASSSRGQGSNEQFF	TGTGCCAGCAGCTCCCGGGGACAGGGGAGCAATGAGCAGTTCTTC
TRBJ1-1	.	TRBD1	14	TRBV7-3	CASSRMGTDTEAFF	TGTGCCAGCAGCCGAATGGGGACAGACACTGAAGCTTTCTTT
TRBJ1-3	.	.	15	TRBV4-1	CASSQESTAGNTIYF	TGCGCCAGCAGCCAAGAGTCCACTGCTGGAAACACCATATATTTT
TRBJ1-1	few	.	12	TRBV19	CASSVRGAEAFF	TGTGCCAGTAGTGTCAGGGGAGCTGAAGCTTTCTTT
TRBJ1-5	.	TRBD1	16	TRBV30	CAWSGDLGQHNQPQHF	TGTGCCTGGAGTGGGGACTTGGGACAGCACAATCAGCCCCAGCATTTT
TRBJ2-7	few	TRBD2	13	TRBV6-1	CASSRDYSYEQYF	TGTGCCAGCAGCCGGGACTACTCCTACGAGCAGTACTTC
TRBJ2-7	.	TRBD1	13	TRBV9	CASNRQGINEQYF	TGTGCCAGCAACAGACAGGGGATCAACGAGCAGTACTTC
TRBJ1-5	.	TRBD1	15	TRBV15	CATSRETGGLQPQHF	TGTGCCACCAGCAGGGAGACAGGGGGTCTTCAGCCCCAGCATTTT
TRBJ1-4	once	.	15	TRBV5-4	CASSLAPGGNEKLFF	TGTGCCAGCAGCTTGGCCCCTGGCGGGAATGAAAAACTGTTTTTT
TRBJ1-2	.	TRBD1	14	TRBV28	CASSLMGQPYGYTF	TGTGCCAGCAGTTTAATGGGACAGCCTTATGGCTACACCTTC
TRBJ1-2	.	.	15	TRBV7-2	CASSEGGVVVDGYTF	TGTGCCAGCAGCGAGGGAGGAGTTGTAGTAGACGGCTACACCTTC
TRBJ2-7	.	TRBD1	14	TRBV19	CASSIQHRGQVQYF	TGTGCCAGTAGTATACAACACAGGGGGCAGGTGCAGTACTTC
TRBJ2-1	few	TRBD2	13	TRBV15	CATRPSGMNEQFF	TGTGCCACCAGGCCTAGCGGGATGAATGAGCAGTTCTTC
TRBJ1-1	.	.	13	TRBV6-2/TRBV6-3	CASSYHMNTEAFF	TGTGCCAGCAGTTATCACATGAACACTGAAGCTTTCTTT
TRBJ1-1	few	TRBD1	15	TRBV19	CASRKKTGGDTEAFF	TGTGCCAGTAGAAAAAAGACAGGGGGGGATACTGAAGCTTTCTTT
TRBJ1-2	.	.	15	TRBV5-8	CASSPRANRDHGYTF	TGTGCCAGCAGCCCTCGGGCTAACAGGGACCATGGCTACACCTTC